The sequence of this T cell receptor beta chain was determined in a study of neurological immune-mediated disorders. TCRdb independently ran MiXCR on the 5' RACE reads; one entry per CDR3 protein. Of about 31,000 distinct CDR3 sequences in the sample, about 16% are singletons; the top ten hold roughly 4.5%. The V end was cut by 0 bases, the J end by 7 bases, with 10 bases between. Germline V gene data show CDR1 as SGHRS and CDR2 as YFSETQ. The CDR3 contains 13 residues. The time point was: technical triplicate 3. This clonotype originated in a female donor with HTLV-1-associated myelopathy (HAM/TSP). This rearrangement joins TRBV5-1 to TRBJ1-2, with D perhaps TRBD1 (5 bases). Material: CD4+ T cells from blood. The CDR3: CASSLGGQGGYTF. The CDR3 DNA reads as TGCGCCAGCAGCTTGGGGGGCCAAGGTGGCTACACCTTC.